This is a list of T cell receptor beta chains from one sample in a study of blood T cell repertoires in COVID-19. Method: immunoSEQ multiplex PCR; TCRdb's copy keeps in-frame clones and lacks some. This sample has over 100,000 clones, with 85% found just once. Sequenced: peripheral blood. All receptors come from a man aged 35 to 55 with acute or convalescent COVID-19. Both conserved end residues are part of each CDR3. Fields, in order: V gene, CDR3 length, D gene, clone size, J gene, CDR3 DNA, CDR3 protein. A D gene is named only where the DNA matches it firmly. Where a row states a size, it is once, few, many or the class of an expanded clone; other rows omit it.

V: TRBV28; length: 14; D: TRBD1; size: -; J: TRBJ1-2; DNA: TGTGCCAGCAAGCGGCCCGGGACAGGGTCTGGCTACACCTTC; CDR3: CASKRPGTGSGYTF
V: TRBV5-5; length: 15; D: -; size: -; J: TRBJ1-6; DNA: TGTGCCAGCAGCCCGGGGGGTTCCTATAATTCACCCCTCCACTTT; CDR3: CASSPGGSYNSPLHF
V: TRBV28; length: 15; D: TRBD2; size: -; J: TRBJ2-1; DNA: TGTGCCAGCAGTTTAGCCGGGACTAGCGGGCATGAGCAGTTCTTC; CDR3: CASSLAGTSGHEQFF
V: TRBV10-3; length: 14; D: -; size: -; J: TRBJ1-1; DNA: TGTGCCATCAGTGACGGAGTTCTGAACACTGAAGCTTTCTTT; CDR3: CAISDGVLNTEAFF
V: TRBV9; length: 14; D: -; size: -; J: TRBJ1-1; DNA: TGTGCCAGCAGCGTAGACAGGTGGGATTCTGAAGCTTTCTTT; CDR3: CASSVDRWDSEAFF
V: TRBV28; length: 15; D: TRBD2; size: -; J: TRBJ2-3; DNA: TGTGCCAGCAGTGCACTAGCGGGAGGCACAGATACGCAGTATTTT; CDR3: CASSALAGGTDTQYF
V: TRBV5-6; length: 16; D: -; size: few; J: TRBJ2-1; DNA: TGTGCCAGCAGCCCCTGGCTAGTGGTCGGTTACAATGAGCAGTTCTTC; CDR3: CASSPWLVVGYNEQFF
V: TRBV18; length: 15; D: TRBD1; size: -; J: TRBJ2-7; DNA: TGTGCCAGCTCACCGCAGGGGGCAAGCTCCTACGAGCAGTACTTC; CDR3: CASSPQGASSYEQYF
V: TRBV4-3; length: 15; D: -; size: -; J: TRBJ1-2; DNA: TGCGCCAGCAGCCAGAAACAGGGATCCGTCTATGGCTACACCTTC; CDR3: CASSQKQGSVYGYTF
V: TRBV6-6; length: 13; D: -; size: few; J: TRBJ2-5; DNA: TGTGCCAGCAGCCTTACTAGCTTGGAGACCCAGTACTTC; CDR3: CASSLTSLETQYF
V: TRBV4-3; length: 16; D: TRBD2; size: -; J: TRBJ2-3; DNA: TGCGCCAGCAGCCAACGACTAGCGGGGGAGGGAGATACGCAGTATTTT; CDR3: CASSQRLAGEGDTQYF
V: TRBV18; length: 14; D: -; size: -; J: TRBJ2-5; DNA: TGTGCCAGCTCACTACACAAGACACAAGAGACCCAGTACTTC; CDR3: CASSLHKTQETQYF
V: TRBV7-6; length: 15; D: TRBD1; size: -; J: TRBJ2-1; DNA: TGTGCCAGCAGCTCCGGGACAGGGGCCTACAATGAGCAGTTCTTC; CDR3: CASSSGTGAYNEQFF
V: TRBV5-1; length: 12; D: TRBD1; size: few; J: TRBJ2-7; DNA: TGCGCCAGCAGCCAGGACAGGGCCGAGCAGTACTTC; CDR3: CASSQDRAEQYF
V: TRBV2; length: 16; D: -; size: once; J: TRBJ2-5; DNA: TGTGCCAGCAGTCCCTCTGGACAGGGAGGGCAAGAGACCCAGTACTTC; CDR3: CASSPSGQGGQETQYF
V: TRBV2; length: 15; D: TRBD2; size: -; J: TRBJ2-7; DNA: TGTGCCAGCAGTCGACTAGCGGGAGGGCCTTTCGAGCAGTACTTC; CDR3: CASSRLAGGPFEQYF
V: TRBV2; length: 14; D: -; size: -; J: TRBJ1-4; DNA: TGTGCCAGCAGTGACGGGGGACCTAATGAAAAACTGTTTTTT; CDR3: CASSDGGPNEKLFF
V: TRBV28; length: 13; D: TRBD2; size: -; J: TRBJ2-7; DNA: TGTGCCAGCAGCCGACTAGCGGGAAACGAGCAGTACTTC; CDR3: CASSRLAGNEQYF
V: TRBV5-6; length: 14; D: TRBD2; size: -; J: TRBJ2-5; DNA: TGTGCCAGCACCGGGAGGGGCAGGGTTAAGACCCAGTACTTC; CDR3: CASTGRGRVKTQYF
V: TRBV10-3; length: 14; D: -; size: -; J: TRBJ2-3; DNA: TGTGCCATCAGTCCCCCGGGGTGGACAGATACGCAGTATTTT; CDR3: CAISPPGWTDTQYF
V: TRBV24-1; length: 14; D: TRBD1; size: -; J: TRBJ1-2; DNA: TGTGCCACCAGTGATCGGGACAGTCCCTATGGCTACACCTTC; CDR3: CATSDRDSPYGYTF
V: TRBV6-1; length: 15; D: -; size: -; J: TRBJ1-5; DNA: TGTGCCAGCAGTGACAGGGCGTGGGGAAATCAGCCCCAGCATTTT; CDR3: CASSDRAWGNQPQHF
V: TRBV21-1; length: 14; D: -; size: once; J: TRBJ2-7; DNA: TGTGCCAGCAGCAAATCAAGACAGTCCTACGAGCAGTACTTC; CDR3: CASSKSRQSYEQYF
V: TRBV5-5; length: 15; D: -; size: -; J: TRBJ1-2; DNA: TGTGCCAGCAGCCCCCGGGACACCTCTAACTATGGCTACACCTTC; CDR3: CASSPRDTSNYGYTF
V: TRBV5-5; length: 13; D: -; size: -; J: TRBJ1-1; DNA: TGTGCCAGCAGCGCGGGTGGTCACACTGAAGCTTTCTTT; CDR3: CASSAGGHTEAFF
V: TRBV5-1; length: 14; D: -; size: -; J: TRBJ2-1; DNA: TGCGCCAGCAGCCATCAGCTAGCCGGCGATGAGCAGTTCTTC; CDR3: CASSHQLAGDEQFF
V: TRBV28; length: 19; D: TRBD2; size: -; J: TRBJ2-4; DNA: TGTGCCAGCAGTTGGTCCGGGACTAGCGGGAGCGGGCCCAAAAACATTCAGTACTTC; CDR3: CASSWSGTSGSGPKNIQYF
V: TRBV6-2/TRBV6-3; length: 14; D: -; size: few; J: TRBJ2-1; DNA: TGTGCCAGCAGATACGGCGGCTCCTACAATGAGCAGTTCTTC; CDR3: CASRYGGSYNEQFF
V: TRBV29-1; length: 14; D: TRBD2; size: -; J: TRBJ2-1; DNA: TGCAGCGTGCTAGCGGAAGCGTCCTACAATGAGCAGTTCTTC; CDR3: CSVLAEASYNEQFF
V: TRBV2; length: 13; D: TRBD1; size: -; J: TRBJ1-6; DNA: TGTGCCGCCCGGACAGGGGCGGATTCACCCCTCCACTTT; CDR3: CAARTGADSPLHF
V: TRBV13; length: 16; D: -; size: many; J: TRBJ1-2; DNA: TGTGCCAGCAGCTTAATCGCAAGGGGTATTGGCTATGGCTACACCTTC; CDR3: CASSLIARGIGYGYTF
V: TRBV6-1; length: 14; D: -; size: once; J: TRBJ1-5; DNA: TGTGCCAGCAGTGAACGGGGGGTGGATCAGCCCCAGCATTTT; CDR3: CASSERGVDQPQHF
V: TRBV20-1; length: 15; D: -; size: -; J: TRBJ2-1; DNA: TGCAGTGCCAGTGGGGACTTAAACCTCTACAATGAGCAGTTCTTC; CDR3: CSASGDLNLYNEQFF
V: TRBV6-5; length: 15; D: TRBD2; size: -; J: TRBJ2-3; DNA: TGTGCCAGCAGCAACGGGGGGGCCCGCACAGATACGCAGTATTTT; CDR3: CASSNGGARTDTQYF
V: TRBV5-1; length: 16; D: TRBD2; size: few; J: TRBJ2-3; DNA: TGCGCCAGCAGCTCCCAGACTAGCGGGAGCACAGATACGCAGTATTTT; CDR3: CASSSQTSGSTDTQYF
V: TRBV7-8; length: 11; D: -; size: -; J: TRBJ2-5; DNA: TGTGCCAGCAGCCTACAAGAGACCCAGTACTTC; CDR3: CASSLQETQYF
V: TRBV9; length: 14; D: -; size: -; J: TRBJ1-1; DNA: TGTGCCAGCAGCCCCACAGGGATGAACACTGAAGCTTTCTTT; CDR3: CASSPTGMNTEAFF
V: TRBV27; length: 13; D: TRBD1; size: -; J: TRBJ1-6; DNA: TGTGCCAGCAGCCGGGACAGGGGTTCACCCCTCCACTTT; CDR3: CASSRDRGSPLHF
V: TRBV6-5; length: 12; D: TRBD2; size: -; J: TRBJ2-4; DNA: TGTGCCAGCGGACTAGCGGGACCTCCTTCGAACTTC; CDR3: CASGLAGPPSNF
V: TRBV18; length: 17; D: TRBD2; size: -; J: TRBJ2-4; DNA: TGTGCCAGCTCACCACGGCTAGCGGGAGTTAAGGAAAACATTCAGTACTTC; CDR3: CASSPRLAGVKENIQYF
V: TRBV21-1; length: 14; D: -; size: -; J: TRBJ2-7; DNA: TGTGCCAGCATCCGGGGCAGGGGGCTACGGGAGCAGTACTTC; CDR3: CASIRGRGLREQYF
V: TRBV2; length: 12; D: -; size: -; J: TRBJ2-7; DNA: TGTGCCAGCAGTCCCAGAGGAGAGGAGCAGTACTTC; CDR3: CASSPRGEEQYF
V: TRBV25-1; length: 15; D: TRBD1; size: -; J: TRBJ1-1; DNA: TGTGCCAGCAGCAACCTGGGACAGAGAAGGACTGAAGCTTTCTTT; CDR3: CASSNLGQRRTEAFF
V: TRBV3-1/TRBV3-2; length: 16; D: TRBD1; size: -; J: TRBJ2-3; DNA: TGTGCCAGCAGCCAAGGTTTCAGGGGGATCACAGATACGCAGTATTTT; CDR3: CASSQGFRGITDTQYF
V: TRBV27; length: 18; D: -; size: few; J: TRBJ2-7; DNA: TGTGCCAGCAGTTTATCGGGGGGACAGGGACTAGTTAGCCACGAGCAGTACTTC; CDR3: CASSLSGGQGLVSHEQYF
V: TRBV9; length: 14; D: TRBD2; size: -; J: TRBJ2-5; DNA: TGTGCCAGCAGCGGCGGGGGGGTCCAAGAGACCCAGTACTTC; CDR3: CASSGGGVQETQYF